This passage covers 22 T cell receptor beta chains from one sample sequenced in a study of post-analysis software for immune sequencing data. cDNA libraries of TCR beta carried unique molecular identifiers. One entry per CDR3 protein results from TCRdb running MiXCR on the PCR reads. The sample records 740,000 or so distinct CDR3 sequences, roughly 50% being singletons. Whole-study findings and limits: A few TRBV segments occurring more often in patients than controls included TRBV5-6, TRBV5-1 and TRBV20-1.

No antigen has been identified for these receptors. The sequencing input was blood. These receptors were taken from a girl aged 10-17 years with multiple sclerosis.

This chain uses TRBV12-3 or TRBV12-4 with TRBJ2-5; 12 nucleotides match TRBD2. CDR3 length: 16 amino acids. V was pared by 2 bases and J by 5 bases, with 6 bases of the junction left unmatched. The CDR3 nucleotides are TGTGCCAGCAGTTTAATCCTAGCGGGGGGGCGGGAGACCCAGTACTTC. As protein: CASSLILAGGRETQYF.

This chain uses TRBV7-3 with TRBJ2-7; 12 positions agree with TRBD2. V trimming: 5 bases; J trimming: 5 bases; junction bases outside the gene matches: 10. The CDR3 runs 16 residues. CDR1 SGHTA and CDR2 FQGTGA come from the germline V gene. The CDR3 here is CASSTETSGSFDEQYF. For the CDR3, the DNA is TGTGCCAGCAGCACAGAGACTAGCGGGAGCTTCGACGAGCAGTACTTC.

This clonotype has more than one count but fewer than ten. This chain uses TRBV10-3 with TRBJ2-3; D is ambiguous. This CDR3 is built from 15 residues. CDR1 is ENHRY and CDR2 is SYGVKD in the germline V gene. Trimming took 0 bases from V and 2 from J, leaving 9 bases between them. For the CDR3, the DNA is TGTGCCATCAGTGAGTCGATGGGAAACACAGATACGCAGTATTTT. Translating gives CAISESMGNTDTQYF.

This sequence joins TRBV20-1 and TRBJ1-2; D gene ambiguous. Germline lookup yields CDR1 DFQATT and CDR2 SNEGSKA (reference sequence). Trimming left V 6 bases short and J 1 base short, with 15 bases between. This CDR3 comprises 14 residues. CDR3 protein: CSATGSGSNYGYTF. The CDR3 DNA follows: TGCAGTGCGACGGGTAGCGGCAGTAACTATGGCTACACCTTC.

This clonotype was seen a handful of times. In DNA form, the CDR3 reads TGTGCCAGCAGCGTAGGTCAGAAAGAGACCCAGTACTTC. This translates into CASSVGQKETQYF. The chain carries TRBV9 and TRBJ2-5; D unclear. From germline, CDR1 is SGDLS and CDR2 YYNGEE. The CDR3 length is 13 residues. The V gene lost 0 bases and the J gene lost 3 bases, with 6 bases spanning the gap. Full variable domain (rest looked up from reference TRBV9 and TRBJ2-5): DSGVTQTPKHLITATGQRVTLRCSPRSGDLSVYWYQQSLDQGLQFLIQYYNGEERAKGNILERFSAQQFPDLHSELNLSSLELGDSALYFCASSVGQKETQYFGPGTRLLVL.

The rearrangement joins TRBV6-5 to TRBJ2-4; no firm D call. V lost 6 bases and J 0 bases, leaving 9 bases between the germline ends. The germline gives CDR1 MNHEY, CDR2 SVGAGI. The CDR3 totals 14 residues. This CDR3 reads CASSETLAKNIQYF. The CDR3, as DNA: TGTGCCAGCAGCGAGACGCTAGCCAAAAACATTCAGTACTTC.

The V call is TRBV6-5, the J call TRBJ1-2; TRBD1 aligns across 10 bases. V lost 6 bases to trimming and J lost 8 bases; unmatched junction nucleotides: 9. The CDR3 sequence is 14 residues long. CDR1 is MNHEY and CDR2 is SVGAGI in the germline V gene. The CDR3 spells CASRSETGGEGYTF. Here the CDR3 DNA reads TGTGCCAGCAGATCCGAGACAGGGGGCGAGGGCTACACCTTC.

This clonotype has ten or more counts. The V and J genes are TRBV7-6 and TRBJ1-1; D possibly corresponds to TRBD1 (6 bases). CDR1 SGHVS and CDR2 FNYEAQ come from the germline V gene. This CDR3 contains 18 residues. V was trimmed by 5 bases and J by 5 bases, leaving 27 bases between them. CDR3 sequence reads: CASSARSKYRAFYTEAFF. CDR3 sequence (DNA): TGTGCCAGCAGCGCACGCTCAAAATACAGGGCCTTTTATACTGAAGCTTTCTTT. Full variable domain (outside the CDR3, taken from reference TRBV7-6 and TRBJ1-1): GAGVSQSPRYKVTKRGQDVALRCDPISGHVSLYWYRQALGQGPEFLTYFNYEAQQDKSGLPNDRFSAERPEGSISTLTIQRTEQRDSAMYRCASSARSKYRAFYTEAFFGQGTRLTVV.

On this clonotype itself: As the CDR3 is not closed by the conserved phenylalanine or tryptophan, this likely results from a read error. V and J are TRBV12-3 or TRBV12-4 and TRBJ2-3, with TRBD2 matching 9 bases. The CDR3 is made up of 15 amino acids. The CDR3 nucleotides read TGTGCCAGCAGAAGACTAGCGGTTAGCACAGATGCGCAGTATTCT. It encodes CASRRLAVSTDAQYS.

This clonotype turned up a few times. The chain recombines TRBV6-1 with TRBJ2-3; D may match TRBD1 or TRBD2 (5 bases each). The CDR3 contains 13 residues. Germline V gives CDR1 MNHNS, CDR2 SASEGT. Deletions cut 3 bases from V and 10 bases from J, with 14 bases between. This CDR3 is CASSDEGFASQYF. CDR3 DNA: TGTGCCAGCAGTGACGAGGGGTTCGCCTCGCAGTATTTT.

This clonotype has more than one count but fewer than ten. The chain employs TRBV20-1 and TRBJ2-7; D might be TRBD2 (6 bases). Germline CDR1 DFQATT, CDR2 SNEGSKA (reference sequence). Trimming left V 6 bases short and J 2 bases short, with 14 bases between. The CDR3 contains 13 residues. The CDR3 DNA is TGCAGTGCCACGACTAGTCCCACCTACGAGCAGTACTTC. Its protein is CSATTSPTYEQYF.

The chain joins TRBV4-2 to TRBJ2-7; D ambiguous. V was clipped by 3 bases and J by 0 bases, with 15 bases between them. The CDR3 covers 16 residues. Germline loops: CDR1 LGHNA, CDR2 YNFKEQ. The CDR3 loop reads CASSHEVGDVSYEQYF. In DNA, the CDR3 is TGTGCCAGCAGCCACGAAGTGGGTGATGTCTCCTACGAGCAGTACTTC.

This clonotype has only one observation. No conserved phenylalanine or tryptophan ends this CDR3, so it is likely a read error. V usage is TRBV7-9 and J usage is TRBJ2-6; 8 bases map to TRBD1. V was pared by 3 bases and J by 4 bases, with 5 bases of the junction left unmatched. Germline assignment: CDR1 SEHNR and CDR2 FQNEAQ (reference sequence). The CDR3 spans 16 residues. The CDR3 DNA is TGTGCCAGCAGCTTCAGACAGGGGTCCGGGGCCAACGTCCTGACTTGC. It specifies CASSFRQGSGANVLTC.

The chain links TRBV3-1 to TRBJ2-5, with no clear D. The V gene's germline CDR1 is LGHDT and CDR2 YNNKEL (reference sequence). V lost 4 bases to trimming and J lost 1 base, with 7 bases between them. This CDR3 is built from 13 residues. The CDR3 DNA sequence: TGTGCCAGCAGCCCATGGACCCAAGAGACCCAGTACTTC. Translated, it gives CASSPWTQETQYF.

The V gene is TRBV27, the J gene TRBJ2-1; tentatively, D is TRBD2 (6 bases). Germline loops: CDR1 MNHEY, CDR2 SMNVEV (reference sequence). This CDR3 comprises 15 residues. The germline V and J ends were trimmed by 8 bases and 6 bases, with 20 bases remaining between them. The CDR3 nucleotides read TGTGCCAGCCAAGGGGCTAGTCTCGGGGGCAATGAGCAGTTCTTC. It codes for CASQGASLGGNEQFF.

This chain joins TRBV4-2 and TRBJ2-6, with 10 positions matching TRBD1. CDR1 LGHNA and CDR2 YNFKEQ come from the germline V gene. Losses at the gene ends were 1 base for V and 13 bases for J; bases not matched to a gene: 13. The CDR3 covers 17 residues. CDR3 coding DNA: TGTGCCAGCAGCCAAGCAATCCCGGGACAGGGGTGGCCTGTCCTGACTTTC. It specifies CASSQAIPGQGWPVLTF.

This clonotype has only a few counts. This chain uses TRBV15 with TRBJ2-4; TRBD1 agrees at 7 bases. The J call is in doubt because the DNA end fits TRBJ2-5 better. Per the germline V gene, CDR1 is LNHNV and CDR2 is YYDKDF (reference sequence). The CDR3 runs to 13 residues. The CDR3 reads CATSLDRRQTQYF. DNA for the CDR3: TGTGCCACCAGCTTGGACAGGCGTCAGACCCAGTACTTC.

The rearrangement uses TRBV20-1 and TRBJ2-5; 14 bases agree with TRBD2. The CDR3 has 17 residues. Trimming cost V 1 base and J 2 bases; bases outside gene matches: 6. CDR1 and CDR2 (germline): DFQATT, SNEGSKA (reference sequence). In nucleotides, the CDR3 is TGCAGTGCTAGAGGTTCTGGACTAGCGGGGGGACAAGAGACCCAGTACTTC. Protein: CSARGSGLAGGQETQYF.

This clonotype was counted only a few times. The chain combines TRBV18 with TRBJ2-3; D may correspond to TRBD1 or TRBD2 (5 bases each). CDR3 length equals 16 residues. Germline CDR1 reads KGHSH; CDR2 reads LQKENI. The V end was cut by 2 bases, the J end by 4 bases, with 16 bases between. The CDR3 bases are TGTGCCAGCTCACCATACGGGGCAAAAGCACCAGATACGCAGTATTTT. It codes for CASSPYGAKAPDTQYF.

V is TRBV12-3 or TRBV12-4 and J is TRBJ2-5, with TRBD2 matching 7 bases. V shed 6 bases, J shed 5 bases, and the junction held 9 bases outside the gene matches. The CDR3 is 14 amino acids. CDR3 in DNA: TGTGCCAGCAGGTCCCGGGACTATCAGGAGACCCAGTACTTC. This encodes CASRSRDYQETQYF.

Points on this clonotype: At one of its ends the junction is not consistent with the germline gene, which may arise from a read error. The chain uses TRBV7-9 and TRBJ2-7; no clear D. The CDR3 length is 13 residues. In germline, CDR1 is SEHNR, CDR2 FQNEAQ (reference sequence). This CDR3 reads CTSSFGQLNEQYF. CDR3 sequence (DNA): TGTACCAGCAGCTTCGGGCAGCTTAACGAGCAGTACTTC.

The chain combines TRBV5-1 with TRBJ2-1; TRBD1 matches 9 bases. Germline values: CDR1 SGHRS, CDR2 YFSETQ. After removal of 8 bases from V and 3 bases from J, the junction contained 3 bases not matched to a gene. The CDR3 is 13 amino acids. CDR3: CARRQGDYNEQFF. CDR3 sequence (DNA): TGCGCCAGAAGACAGGGGGACTACAATGAGCAGTTCTTC. The whole variable domain, filled in from reference TRBV5-1 and TRBJ2-1, reads KAGVTQTPRYLIKTRGQQVTLSCSPISGHRSVSWYQQTPGQGLQFLFEYFSETQRNKGNFPGRFSGRQFSNSRSEMNVSTLELGDSALYLCARRQGDYNEQFFGPGTRLTVL.